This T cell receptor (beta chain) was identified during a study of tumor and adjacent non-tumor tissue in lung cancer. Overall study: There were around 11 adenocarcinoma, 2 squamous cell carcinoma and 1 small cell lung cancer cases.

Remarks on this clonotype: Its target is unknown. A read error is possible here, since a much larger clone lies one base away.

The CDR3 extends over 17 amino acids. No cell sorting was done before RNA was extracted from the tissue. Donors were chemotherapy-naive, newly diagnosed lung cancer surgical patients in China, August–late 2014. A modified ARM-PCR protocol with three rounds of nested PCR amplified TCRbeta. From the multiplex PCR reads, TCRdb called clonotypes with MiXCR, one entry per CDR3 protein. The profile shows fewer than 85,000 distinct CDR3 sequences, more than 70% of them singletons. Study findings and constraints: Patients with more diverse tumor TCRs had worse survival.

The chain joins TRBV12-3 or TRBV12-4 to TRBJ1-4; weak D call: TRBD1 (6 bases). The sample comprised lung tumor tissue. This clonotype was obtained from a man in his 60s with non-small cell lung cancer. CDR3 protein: CASSSYPRQEGNGKQFF. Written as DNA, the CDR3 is TGTGCCAGCAGTTCTTACCCCCGACAGGAAGGAAATGGAAAACAGTTTTTT.